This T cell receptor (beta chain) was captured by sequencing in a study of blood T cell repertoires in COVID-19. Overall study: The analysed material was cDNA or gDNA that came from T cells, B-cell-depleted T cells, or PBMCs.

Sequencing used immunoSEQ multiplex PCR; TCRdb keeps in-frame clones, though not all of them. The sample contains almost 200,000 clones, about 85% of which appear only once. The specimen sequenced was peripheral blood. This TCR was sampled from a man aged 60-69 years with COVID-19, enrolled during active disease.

CDR3 loop: CASSPTGDRSNYGYTF. CDR3 DNA: TGTGCCAGCAGTCCGACAGGGGACAGATCTAACTATGGCTACACCTTC. The chain is built from TRBV27 and TRBJ1-2, with 8 bases fitting TRBD1. Germline V gene sequence: CDR1 MNHEY, CDR2 SMNVEV (reference sequence). This CDR3 is built from 16 residues. The trim removed 5 bases at V and 0 bases at J, leaving 8 bases unmatched.